This T cell receptor (beta chain) was sequenced for a study of PD-L1 blockade in urothelial cancer. General observations from the study: Blood TCR clonality below the median before treatment was a predictor of better survival.

With regard to this clone: Antigen unknown.

The CDR3 sequence is 16 residues long. Germline values: CDR1 MNHEY, CDR2 SMNVEV (reference sequence). V lost 8 bases, J lost 5 bases, and 24 bases lay in between. Synthetically made TCR analog templates were put into each PCR as spikes. The assay was immunoSEQ multiplex PCR, and TCRdb's table has in-frame clones only and misses some. The table has 120,000 or so clones, around 86% seen once; the top ten hold roughly 2.6%. This sample's time point: peripheral blood 6 weeks after treatment start. A total of 1 to 8 samples per patient were collected pretreatment and on-treatment. The receptor was isolated from a man between 50 and 59 years old with urothelial cancer. V is TRBV27 and J is TRBJ2-5; tentative D call: TRBD2 (7 bases). Sequenced here: PBMCs, sampled around atezolizumab (anti-PD-L1) treatment. The CDR3 region has the DNA TGTGCCAGCCAGGGGCCTCGTCGGGGGGCCGGGGAGACCCAGTACTTC. It yields the protein CASQGPRRGAGETQYF.